This TCR beta chain was found in a study of OX40 agonist ivuxolimab in advanced cancers. Background on the study: Partial responses occurred in three patients (one hepatocellular carcinoma, two cutaneous melanoma).

Sequenced by immunoSEQ multiplex PCR; TCRdb stores in-frame clones only, minus some. The sample has 50,000 to 65,000 clones; less than 90% are singletons. The study's findings and limits: On average, a greater number of expanded clones characterised CD8+ T cells relative to CD4+.

Trimming removed 1 base at V and 0 bases at J, with 9 bases between. Germline CDR1 and CDR2: SGHTA and FQGNSA. This CDR3 region has 16 residues. About this clone: Its antigen remains unidentified.

The sequence was collected from an adult with an advanced solid tumor such as melanoma, head and neck, liver or kidney cancer. Sequencing used CD4+ or CD8+ T cells sorted from blood, obtained in a trial of the OX40 agonist ivuxolimab. The chain carries TRBV7-2 and TRBJ2-2, with D possibly matching TRBD1 (6 bases). The DNA for the CDR3 is TGTGCCAGCAGCTTAGTCGGGACAACGAACACCGGGGAGCTGTTTTTT. Amino acid sequence: CASSLVGTTNTGELFF.